Reported below is one T cell receptor (beta chain). The record originates from a study of human CD8 memory T cell subsets. The CDR3 loop spans 14 amino acids. CDR1 is SGHRS and CDR2 is YFSETQ in the germline V gene. Investigators built TCR beta libraries using UMI-labeled 5' RACE. As handled by the study authors: Each TCR beta library had about 2,600 to 18,000 functional CDR3 beta clonotypes. No DNA is given; TCRdb re-called the 5' RACE reads and lists each CDR3 protein once. TCRdb's processing, not the authors' own work, is the source of the V and J calls. The sample holds roughly 10,000 distinct CDR3 sequences. Stem-like memory CD8+ T cells (TSTEM) were CCR7+ PD-1- TIGIT-. It was by negative magnetic separation that total CD8+ T cells were enriched.

This chain uses TRBV5-1 with TRBJ2-7; TCRdb reports TRBD2, a call that lacks DNA to check it against. Sequenced sample: CD8+ stem-like memory T cells (TSCM and TCM) sorted from PBMCs. Regarding subset: stem-like memory CD8 T cells (TSTEM), CCR7+ PD-1- TIGIT-. The clonotype was recovered from a human donor in good health. CDR3 sequence: CASSLGTYSYEQYF.